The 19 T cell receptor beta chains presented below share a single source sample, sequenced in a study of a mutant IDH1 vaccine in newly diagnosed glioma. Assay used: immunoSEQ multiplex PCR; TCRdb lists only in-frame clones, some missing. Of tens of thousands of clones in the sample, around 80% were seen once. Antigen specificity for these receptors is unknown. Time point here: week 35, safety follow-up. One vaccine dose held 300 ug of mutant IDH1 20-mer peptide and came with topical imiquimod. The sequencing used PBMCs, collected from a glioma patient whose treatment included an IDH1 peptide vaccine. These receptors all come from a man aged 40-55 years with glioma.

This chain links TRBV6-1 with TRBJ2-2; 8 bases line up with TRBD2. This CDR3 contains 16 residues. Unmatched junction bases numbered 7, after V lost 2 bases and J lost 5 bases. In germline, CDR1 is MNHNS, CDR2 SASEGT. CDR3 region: CASSEKAGVETGELFF. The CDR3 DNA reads TGTGCCAGCAGTGAAAAAGCGGGAGTGGAAACCGGGGAGCTGTTTTTT.

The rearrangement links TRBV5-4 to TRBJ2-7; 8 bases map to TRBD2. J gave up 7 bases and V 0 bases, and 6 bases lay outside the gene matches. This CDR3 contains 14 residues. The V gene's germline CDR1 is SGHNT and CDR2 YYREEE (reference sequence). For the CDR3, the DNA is TGTGCCAGCAGCTTGGCGGGAGGGCCGTGGGAGCAGTACGTC. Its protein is CASSLAGGPWEQYV.

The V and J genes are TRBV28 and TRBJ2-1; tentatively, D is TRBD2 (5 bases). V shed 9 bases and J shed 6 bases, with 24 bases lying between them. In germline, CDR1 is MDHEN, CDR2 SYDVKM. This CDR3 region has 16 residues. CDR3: CASSYSFTRDSNEQFF. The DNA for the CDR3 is TGTGCCAGTTCGTACTCCTTTACCCGGGATTCCAATGAGCAGTTCTTC.

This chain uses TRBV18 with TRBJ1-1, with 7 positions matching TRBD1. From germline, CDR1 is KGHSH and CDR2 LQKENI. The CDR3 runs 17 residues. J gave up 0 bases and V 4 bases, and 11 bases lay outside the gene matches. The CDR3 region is CASSLRRQGLMNTEAFF. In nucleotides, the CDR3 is TGTGCCAGCTCACTGCGTCGACAGGGACTAATGAACACTGAAGCTTTCTTT. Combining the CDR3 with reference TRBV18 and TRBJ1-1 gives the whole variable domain NAGVMQNPRHLVRRRGQEARLRCSPMKGHSHVYWYRQLPEEGLKFMVYLQKENIIDESGMPKERFSAEFPKEGPSILRIQQVVRGDSAAYFCASSLRRQGLMNTEAFFGQGTRLTVV.

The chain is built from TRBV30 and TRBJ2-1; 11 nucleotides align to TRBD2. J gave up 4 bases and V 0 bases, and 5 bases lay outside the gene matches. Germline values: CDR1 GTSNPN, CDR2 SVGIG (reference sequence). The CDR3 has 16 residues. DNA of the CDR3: TGTGCCTGGAGTGTAACCGGGACTAGCGGATACAATGAGCAGTTCTTC. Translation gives CAWSVTGTSGYNEQFF. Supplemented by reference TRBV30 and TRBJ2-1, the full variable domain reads SQTIHQWPATLVQPVGSPLSLECTVEGTSNPNLYWYRQAAGRGLQLLFYSVGIGQISSEVPQNLSASRPQDRQFILSSKKLLLSDSGFYLCAWSVTGTSGYNEQFFGPGTRLTVL.

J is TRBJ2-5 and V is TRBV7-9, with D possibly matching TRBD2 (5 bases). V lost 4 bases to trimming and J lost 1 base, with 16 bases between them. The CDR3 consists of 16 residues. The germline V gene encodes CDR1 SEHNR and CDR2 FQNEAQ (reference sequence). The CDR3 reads CASSYELGLFQETQYF. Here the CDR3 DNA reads TGTGCCAGCAGCTACGAACTAGGGCTCTTCCAAGAGACCCAGTACTTC.

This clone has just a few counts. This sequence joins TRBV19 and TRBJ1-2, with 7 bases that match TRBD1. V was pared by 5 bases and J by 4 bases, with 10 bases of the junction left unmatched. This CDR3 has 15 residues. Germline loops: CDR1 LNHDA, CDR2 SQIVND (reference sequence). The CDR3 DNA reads TGTGCCAGTAGTGGGGGACAGACTCGTGGCTATGGCTACACCTTC. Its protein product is CASSGGQTRGYGYTF.

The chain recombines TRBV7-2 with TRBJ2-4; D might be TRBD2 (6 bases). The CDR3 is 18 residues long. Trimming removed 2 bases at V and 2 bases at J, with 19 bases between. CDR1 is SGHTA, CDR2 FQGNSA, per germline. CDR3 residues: CASSLSGVVGSPKNIQYF. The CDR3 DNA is TGTGCCAGCAGCTTATCGGGGGTTGTTGGGTCGCCCAAAAACATTCAGTACTTC.

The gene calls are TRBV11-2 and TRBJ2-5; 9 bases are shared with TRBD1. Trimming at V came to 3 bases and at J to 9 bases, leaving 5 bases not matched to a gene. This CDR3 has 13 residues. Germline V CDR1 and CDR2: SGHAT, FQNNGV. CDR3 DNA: TGTGCCAGCAGCTTGGGACAGGGAATGCCCCAGTACTTC. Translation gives CASSLGQGMPQYF. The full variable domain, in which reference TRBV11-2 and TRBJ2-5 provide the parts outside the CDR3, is EAGVAQSPRYKIIEKRQSVAFWCNPISGHATLYWYQQILGQGPKLLIQFQNNGVVDDSQLPKDRFSAERLKGVDSTLKIQPAKLEDSAVYLCASSLGQGMPQYFGPGTRLLVL.

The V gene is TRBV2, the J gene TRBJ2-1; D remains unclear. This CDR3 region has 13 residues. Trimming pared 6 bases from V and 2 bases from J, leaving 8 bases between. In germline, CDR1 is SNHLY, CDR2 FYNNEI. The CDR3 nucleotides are TGTGCCAGCAGCCCGACACCCTACAATGAGCAGTTCTTC. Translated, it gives CASSPTPYNEQFF.

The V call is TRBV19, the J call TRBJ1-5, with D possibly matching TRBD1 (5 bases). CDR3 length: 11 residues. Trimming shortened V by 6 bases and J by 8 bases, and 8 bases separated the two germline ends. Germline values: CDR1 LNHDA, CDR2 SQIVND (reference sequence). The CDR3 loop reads CASSLGEPQHF. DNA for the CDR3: TGTGCCAGTAGCCTGGGGGAGCCCCAGCATTTT.

The CDR3 nucleotides read TGTGCCAGCAGCTTAGCCCCGGGACAGGTATATCCCGGGGAGCTGTTTTTT. Its translation: CASSLAPGQVYPGELFF. The J gene is TRBJ2-2, the V gene TRBV7-2, with 8 bases that match TRBD1. The CDR3 runs 17 residues. Trimming took 0 bases from V and 6 from J; bases not matched to a gene: 9. The germline V gene has CDR1 SGHTA and CDR2 FQGNSA.

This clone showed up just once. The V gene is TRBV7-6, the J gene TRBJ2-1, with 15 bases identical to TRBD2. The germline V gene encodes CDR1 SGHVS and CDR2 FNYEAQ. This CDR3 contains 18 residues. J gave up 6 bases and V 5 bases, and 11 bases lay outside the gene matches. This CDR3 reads CASSRTSGRAPLSNEQFF. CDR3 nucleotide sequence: TGTGCCAGCAGCAGGACTAGCGGGAGGGCCCCCCTCAGCAATGAGCAGTTCTTC.

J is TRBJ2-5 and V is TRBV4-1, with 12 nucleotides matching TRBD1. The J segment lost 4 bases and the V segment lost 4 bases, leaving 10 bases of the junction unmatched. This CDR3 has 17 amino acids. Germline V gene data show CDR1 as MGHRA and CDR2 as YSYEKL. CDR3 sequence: CASSLQGGTGGGETQYF. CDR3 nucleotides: TGCGCCAGCAGCCTCCAGGGGGGGACAGGGGGCGGAGAGACCCAGTACTTC.

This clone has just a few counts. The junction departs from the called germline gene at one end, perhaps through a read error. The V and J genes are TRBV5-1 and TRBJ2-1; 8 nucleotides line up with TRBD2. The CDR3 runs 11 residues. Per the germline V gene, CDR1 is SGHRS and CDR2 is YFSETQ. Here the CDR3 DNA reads TGCGCCAGCAGCGGGGGCCCGCGGGAGGTCTTC. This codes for CASSGGPREVF.

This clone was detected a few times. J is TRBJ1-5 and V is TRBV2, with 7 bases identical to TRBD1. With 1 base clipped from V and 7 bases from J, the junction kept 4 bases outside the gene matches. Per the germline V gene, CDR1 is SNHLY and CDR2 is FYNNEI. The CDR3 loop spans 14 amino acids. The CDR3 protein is CASSEVAGGQPQHF. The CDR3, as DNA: TGTGCCAGCAGTGAAGTGGCAGGGGGACAGCCCCAGCATTTT.

The CDR3: CASRTRQGTETQYF. In DNA, the CDR3 is TGTGCCAGCAGGACCCGACAGGGGACGGAGACCCAGTACTTC. The rearrangement uses TRBV6-1 and TRBJ2-5; 8 bases fit TRBD1. This CDR3 contains 14 residues. Germline CDR1 MNHNS, CDR2 SASEGT. With 6 bases clipped from V and 5 bases from J, the junction kept 8 bases outside the gene matches.

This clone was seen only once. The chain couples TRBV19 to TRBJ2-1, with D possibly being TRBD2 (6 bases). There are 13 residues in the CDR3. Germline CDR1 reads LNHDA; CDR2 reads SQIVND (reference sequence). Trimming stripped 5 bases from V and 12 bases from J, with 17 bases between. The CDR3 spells CASSEGTGSMQFF. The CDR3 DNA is TGTGCCAGTAGTGAGGGTACCGGGAGCATGCAGTTCTTC. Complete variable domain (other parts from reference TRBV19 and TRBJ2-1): DGGITQSPKYLFRKEGQNVTLSCEQNLNHDAMYWYRQDPGQGLRLIYYSQIVNDFQKGDIAEGYSVSREKKESFPLTVTSAQKNPTAFYLCASSEGTGSMQFFGPGTRLTVL.

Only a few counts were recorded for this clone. CDR3 nucleotide sequence: TGCGCCAGCAGTGAAACAGGGGGCGGGAATCAGCCCCAGCATTTT. As protein: CASSETGGGNQPQHF. This rearrangement joins TRBV5-1 to TRBJ1-5; TRBD1 agrees at 9 bases. The CDR3 contains 15 residues. The trim removed 5 bases at V and 4 bases at J, leaving 7 bases unmatched. Germline loops: CDR1 SGHRS, CDR2 YFSETQ.